Listed here are 29 T cell receptor beta chains from one sample, sequenced in a study of beta chain features in type 1 diabetes. TCRB transcripts that were expressed got sequenced, as all of the isolated RNA had been reverse transcribed. Data came from immunoSEQ multiplex PCR; TCRdb stores just in-frame clones and leaves some out. The sample lists a few hundred thousand clones, roughly 21% occurring once. Input material: naive CD4+ T cells from blood. The receptors here all came from a woman between 18 and 29 years old in good health.

This clone was seen a few times. The V and J genes are TRBV30 and TRBJ1-1, with D possibly being TRBD1 (5 bases). Trimming removed 3 bases at V and 8 bases at J, with 10 bases between. The CDR3 consists of 11 residues. Germline loops: CDR1 GTSNPN, CDR2 SVGIG (reference sequence). CDR3 in amino acids: CAWRHRREAFF. In DNA, the CDR3 is TGTGCCTGGAGGCACAGGCGAGAAGCTTTCTTT.

The chain employs TRBV5-4 and TRBJ2-5; TRBD2 matches 7 bases. CDR3 length: 15 residues. Germline lookup yields CDR1 SGHNT and CDR2 YYREEE (reference sequence). Trimming at V came to 0 bases and at J to 2 bases, leaving 4 bases not matched to a gene. The CDR3 region has the DNA TGTGCCAGCAGCTTGGAGGCTAGCGGACAAGAGACCCAGTACTTC. The encoded protein is CASSLEASGQETQYF.

J is TRBJ2-7 and V is TRBV6-5; 8 bases align to TRBD1. This CDR3 region has 14 residues. Unmatched junction bases numbered 4, after V lost 6 bases and J lost 0 bases. Germline V CDR1 and CDR2: MNHEY, SVGAGI. The chain's CDR3 is CASRGTGSSYEQYF. Here the CDR3 DNA reads TGTGCCAGCAGAGGGACAGGCAGCTCCTACGAGCAGTACTTC.

V is TRBV29-1 and J is TRBJ2-7; unclear D gene. V lost 1 base and J lost 9, with 13 bases in between. Germline CDR1 and CDR2: SQVTM and ANQGSEA. This CDR3 has 12 residues. CDR3 sequence: CSVEGSGYRQYF. The DNA for the CDR3 is TGCAGCGTTGAAGGGTCCGGGTATAGGCAGTACTTC.

This clone was observed a few times. The chain employs TRBV29-1 and TRBJ2-3, with TRBD2 matching over 7 bases. The ends lost 3 bases at V and 3 bases at J; junction bases unmatched: 9. CDR3 length: 15 residues. The germline V gene encodes CDR1 SQVTM and CDR2 ANQGSEA. CDR3 in DNA: TGCAGCGTTGAGGGCGGGAGATTTGGGACAGATACGCAGTATTTT. Translating gives CSVEGGRFGTDTQYF.

The chain couples TRBV5-1 to TRBJ2-5; possibly TRBD1 for D (6 bases). Trimming left V 3 bases short and J 5 bases short, with 14 bases between. Germline V gene data show CDR1 as SGHRS and CDR2 as YFSETQ. This CDR3 region has 14 residues. The CDR3, as DNA: TGCGCCAGCAGCTCCGGGACAAAGGGGGAGACCCAGTACTTC. As protein: CASSSGTKGETQYF.

The chain combines TRBV5-1 with TRBJ1-5; the D gene is possibly TRBD1 (5 bases). Trimming cost V 7 bases and J 4 bases, with 12 bases left between them. Germline assignment: CDR1 SGHRS and CDR2 YFSETQ. The CDR3 spans 13 residues. The CDR3, as DNA: TGCGCCAGCCGATTACAGGAGAATCAGCCCCAGCATTTT. Residues: CASRLQENQPQHF.

The J gene is TRBJ2-7, the V gene TRBV9; tentatively, D is TRBD1 (6 bases). V dropped 5 bases and J dropped 3 bases, with 21 bases sitting between them. Germline-derived CDR1 and CDR2 are SGDLS and YYNGEE. The CDR3 is 16 residues long. CDR3 in amino acids: CASSSGVSTEVYEQYF. The CDR3 DNA reads TGTGCCAGCAGTTCAGGGGTCTCTACTGAGGTCTACGAGCAGTACTTC. Supplemented by reference TRBV9 and TRBJ2-7, the full variable domain reads DSGVTQTPKHLITATGQRVTLRCSPRSGDLSVYWYQQSLDQGLQFLIQYYNGEERAKGNILERFSAQQFPDLHSELNLSSLELGDSALYFCASSSGVSTEVYEQYFGPGTRLTVT.

The sample holds a few counts of this clone. CDR3 loop: CASRGTGIQPQHF. Here the CDR3 DNA reads TGTGCCAGCAGAGGGACAGGGATTCAGCCCCAGCATTTT. The gene calls are TRBV2 and TRBJ1-5, with 9 bases lining up with TRBD1. CDR3 length: 13 residues. The junction had 3 bases not matched to a gene; V was cut back by 6 bases and J by 6 bases. Per germline, CDR1 SNHLY and CDR2 FYNNEI.

Only a few counts were recorded for this clone. The chain joins TRBV29-1 to TRBJ2-3, with 7 bases fitting TRBD2. The J segment lost 4 bases and the V segment lost 4 bases, leaving 8 bases of the junction unmatched. The germline V gene has CDR1 SQVTM and CDR2 ANQGSEA. This CDR3 is 14 amino acids long. CDR3 coding DNA: TGCAGCGTTGCTCCAAGAGGGAGGGCAGATACGCAGTATTTT. It is translated as CSVAPRGRADTQYF.

This clone turned up a few times. The chain has TRBV30 and TRBJ1-1, with D unclear. CDR1 GTSNPN and CDR2 SVGIG come from the germline V gene (reference sequence). Trimming left V 2 bases short and J 1 base short, with 8 bases between. This CDR3 is 13 amino acids long. CDR3 in amino acids: CAWSPDWNTEAFF. The DNA for the CDR3 is TGTGCCTGGAGTCCCGACTGGAACACTGAAGCTTTCTTT.

This clone has a handful of counts. CDR3 region: CASSLGRGIGTEAFF. CDR3 sequence (DNA): TGTGCCAGCAGCTTAGGCAGAGGGATTGGGACTGAAGCTTTCTTT. The chain couples TRBV11-3 to TRBJ1-1, with D unresolved. The CDR3 contains 15 residues. Trimming pared 1 base from V and 5 bases from J, leaving 14 bases between. Germline V CDR1 and CDR2: SGHNT, YENEEA.

The chain employs TRBV19 and TRBJ1-1, with 7 positions matching TRBD1. This CDR3 region has 13 residues. Germline V lookup: CDR1 LNHDA, CDR2 SQIVND (reference sequence). Unmatched junction bases numbered 5, after V lost 5 bases and J lost 5 bases. In nucleotides, the CDR3 is TGTGCCAGTAGTTCACAGGGGAGGACTGAAGCTTTCTTT. Translation gives CASSSQGRTEAFF.

This clone was counted a few times. This chain connects TRBV30 to TRBJ2-3, with TRBD2 matching over 12 bases. CDR1 is GTSNPN, CDR2 SVGIG, per germline (reference sequence). This CDR3 contains 15 residues. CDR3 protein: CARTPGLAGTDTQYF. CDR3 bases: TGTGCGCGAACTCCAGGACTAGCGGGGACGGATACGCAGTATTTT.

This clone has only a few counts. The rearrangement uses TRBV28 and TRBJ2-1; D remains ambiguous. Germline CDR1 MDHEN, CDR2 SYDVKM. The CDR3 has 13 amino acids. V dropped 8 bases and J dropped 2 bases, with 10 bases sitting between them. CDR3 residues: CASFPRTYNEQFF. The CDR3 nucleotides read TGTGCCAGCTTCCCCAGAACCTACAATGAGCAGTTCTTC.

This clone has a handful of counts. J is TRBJ2-1 and V is TRBV7-9, with 7 bases that match TRBD2. The CDR3 is 12 amino acids. With 2 bases clipped from V and 8 bases from J, the junction kept 0 bases outside the gene matches. Per the germline V gene, CDR1 is SEHNR and CDR2 is FQNEAQ (reference sequence). CDR3: CASSLRGDEQFF. CDR3 DNA sequence: TGTGCCAGCAGCTTACGGGGGGATGAGCAGTTCTTC.

The rearrangement uses TRBV4-1 and TRBJ2-7; 8 bases are a match to TRBD2. The germline CDR1 and CDR2 sequences are MGHRA and YSYEKL. The CDR3 has 16 amino acids. V dropped 4 bases and J dropped 2; count of bases not matched to a gene: 10. CDR3 sequence: CASSPLGREVTYEQYF. CDR3 DNA: TGCGCCAGCAGCCCCCTGGGGCGGGAGGTAACCTACGAGCAGTACTTC.

There are a few counts of this clone. V usage is TRBV7-2 and J usage is TRBJ2-5; 8 bases match TRBD2. This CDR3 region has 17 residues. J was trimmed by 1 base and V by 5 bases; bases with no gene match: 12. Per germline, CDR1 SGHTA and CDR2 FQGNSA. This chain's CDR3 is CASSPLRNSGAQETQYF. CDR3 in DNA: TGTGCCAGCAGCCCATTGAGGAATAGCGGGGCCCAAGAGACCCAGTACTTC.

This chain uses TRBV11-1 with TRBJ2-5, with TRBD2 as a possible D gene (7 bases). V was cut by 5 bases and J by 7 bases, with 17 bases left in between. This CDR3 region has 14 residues. CDR1 and CDR2 (germline): SGHAT, FQDESV (reference sequence). CDR3 DNA: TGTGCCAGCAGCATCCGGGGGGCTAAAGGGACCCAGTACTTC. Its protein product is CASSIRGAKGTQYF.

This chain connects TRBV7-2 to TRBJ2-5, with TRBD2 matching 10 bases. CDR3 length: 15 amino acids. Trimming at V came to 5 bases and at J to 1 base, leaving 4 bases not matched to a gene. Germline V gene lookup returns CDR1 SGHTA and CDR2 FQGNSA. The CDR3 DNA sequence: TGTGCCAGCAGCGCCCGGACTAGCGGCCAAGAGACCCAGTACTTC. This codes for CASSARTSGQETQYF.

This clone came up a few times. The same CDR3 is also encoded by other DNA sequences in this sample. The rearrangement joins TRBV5-4 to TRBJ2-7; a weak D match, TRBD2 (5 bases). This CDR3 spans 14 amino acids. Germline CDR1 SGHNT, CDR2 YYREEE (reference sequence). V was clipped by 2 bases and J by 3 bases, with 12 bases between them. In DNA, the CDR3 is TGTGCCAGCAGCTTCGCCGGGGTGAGCTACGAGCAGTACTTC. It codes for CASSFAGVSYEQYF.

This clone was seen only a few times. This CDR3 is CASSPTWTSGVRDNEQFF. The CDR3 DNA reads TGTGCCAGCAGCCCCACCTGGACTAGCGGGGTTCGCGACAATGAGCAGTTCTTC. The chain uses TRBV7-8 and TRBJ2-1; 12 nucleotides align to TRBD2. The CDR3 covers 18 residues. CDR1 is SGHVS, CDR2 FQNEAQ, per germline. The junction had 13 bases not matched to a gene; V was cut back by 5 bases and J by 5 bases.

The sample holds a few counts of this clone. The chain recombines TRBV7-3 with TRBJ2-5; weak D call: TRBD2 (5 bases). Germline V gene data show CDR1 as SGHTA and CDR2 as FQGTGA. The CDR3 loop spans 14 amino acids. V was cut by 3 bases and J by 5 bases, with 13 bases left in between. CDR3 protein: CASSFNGVGETQYF. The DNA for the CDR3 is TGTGCCAGCAGCTTTAACGGGGTGGGGGAGACCCAGTACTTC.

This clone was seen a few times. The V gene is TRBV6-1, the J gene TRBJ2-1; 10 bases align to TRBD1. V dropped 6 bases and J dropped 9; count of bases not matched to a gene: 11. Germline V gene sequence: CDR1 MNHNS, CDR2 SASEGT. This CDR3 has 15 amino acids. The CDR3 nucleotides are TGTGCCAGCAGAACCCGGGACAGGGGATGGGGTGAGCAGTTCTTC. Protein sequence: CASRTRDRGWGEQFF.

This clone showed up just a few times. The CDR3 nucleotides read TGTGCCAGCAGCCAGGACAGGGGCAATCAGCCCCAGCATTTT. Residues: CASSQDRGNQPQHF. The V call is TRBV7-2, the J call TRBJ1-5; 8 nucleotides match TRBD1. The junction had 2 bases not matched to a gene; V was cut back by 5 bases and J by 2 bases. The CDR3 totals 14 residues. CDR1 SGHTA and CDR2 FQGNSA come from the germline V gene.

This clone was seen a few times. Here the CDR3 DNA reads TGTGCCAGCAAAGATAGCGGGTCCGCCTACAATGAGCAGTTCTTC. Its translation is CASKDSGSAYNEQFF. This chain links TRBV6-5 with TRBJ2-1; 7 bases align to TRBD2. CDR1 is MNHEY and CDR2 is SVGAGI in the germline V gene. This CDR3 spans 15 amino acids. V shed 7 bases and J 2 bases; nucleotides not matched to a gene: 8.

The chain couples TRBV10-3 to TRBJ2-3; possibly TRBD1 for D (6 bases). Trimming removed 4 bases at V and 4 bases at J, with 12 bases between. Germline V gene lookup returns CDR1 ENHRY and CDR2 SYGVKD. The CDR3 extends over 14 amino acids. The CDR3 loop is CAISVTGLADTQYF. CDR3 nucleotides: TGTGCCATCAGTGTCACAGGGTTGGCAGATACGCAGTATTTT.

This clone was recorded a few times. The rearrangement links TRBV18 to TRBJ1-1, with no clear D. The CDR3 length is 16 residues. CDR1 and CDR2 (germline): KGHSH, LQKENI. The V end was cut by 2 bases, the J end by 1 base, with 14 bases between. CDR3 bases: TGTGCCAGCTCACCATACGGAAGTGGGCCGAACACTGAAGCTTTCTTT. It translates to CASSPYGSGPNTEAFF.

CDR3 sequence reads: CASSPERGNSYEQYF. As DNA, the CDR3 is TGTGCCAGCTCCCCGGAGCGGGGTAACTCCTACGAGCAGTACTTC. J is TRBJ2-7 and V is TRBV18, with TRBD2 identical over 7 bases. Per germline, CDR1 KGHSH and CDR2 LQKENI. The CDR3 covers 15 residues. Unmatched junction bases numbered 8, after V lost 6 bases and J lost 0 bases.